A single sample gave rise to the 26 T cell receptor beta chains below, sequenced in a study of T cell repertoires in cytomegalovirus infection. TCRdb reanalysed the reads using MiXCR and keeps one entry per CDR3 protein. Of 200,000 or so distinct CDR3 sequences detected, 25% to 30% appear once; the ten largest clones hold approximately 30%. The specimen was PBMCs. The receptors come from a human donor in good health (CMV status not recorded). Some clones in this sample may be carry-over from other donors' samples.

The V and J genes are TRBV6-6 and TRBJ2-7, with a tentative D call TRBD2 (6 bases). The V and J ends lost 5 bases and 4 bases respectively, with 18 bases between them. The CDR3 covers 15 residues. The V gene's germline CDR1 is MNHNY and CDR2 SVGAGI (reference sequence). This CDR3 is CASSQSTRESYEQYF. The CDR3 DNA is TGTGCCAGCAGTCAGTCCACTCGGGAGAGTTACGAGCAGTACTTC.

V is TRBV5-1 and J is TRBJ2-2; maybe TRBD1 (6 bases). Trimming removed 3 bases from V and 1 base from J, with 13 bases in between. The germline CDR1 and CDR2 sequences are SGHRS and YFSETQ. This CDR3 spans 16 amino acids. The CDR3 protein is CASSSLTGKNTGELFF. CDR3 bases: TGCGCCAGCAGCTCGCTCACAGGGAAGAACACCGGGGAGCTGTTTTTT. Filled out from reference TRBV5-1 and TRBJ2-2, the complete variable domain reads KAGVTQTPRYLIKTRGQQVTLSCSPISGHRSVSWYQQTPGQGLQFLFEYFSETQRNKGNFPGRFSGRQFSNSRSEMNVSTLELGDSALYLCASSSLTGKNTGELFFGEGSRLTVL.

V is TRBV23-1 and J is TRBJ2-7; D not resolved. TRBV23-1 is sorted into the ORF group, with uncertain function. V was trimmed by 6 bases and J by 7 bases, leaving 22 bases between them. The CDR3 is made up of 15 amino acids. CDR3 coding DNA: TGCGCCAGCAGAATCTTTCACCCCGGGCCGCCGGAGCAGTACTTC. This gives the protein CASRIFHPGPPEQYF.

The CDR3 DNA reads TGTGCCAGCAGCCAAGAAACCGGGGGGGCAGGTACCGGGGAGCTGTTTTTT. This gives the protein CASSQETGGAGTGELFF. V usage is TRBV4-2 and J usage is TRBJ2-2; 8 bases are shared with TRBD2. The CDR3 consists of 17 residues. CDR1 LGHNA and CDR2 YNFKEQ come from the germline V gene. V dropped 0 bases and J dropped 5; count of bases not matched to a gene: 8.

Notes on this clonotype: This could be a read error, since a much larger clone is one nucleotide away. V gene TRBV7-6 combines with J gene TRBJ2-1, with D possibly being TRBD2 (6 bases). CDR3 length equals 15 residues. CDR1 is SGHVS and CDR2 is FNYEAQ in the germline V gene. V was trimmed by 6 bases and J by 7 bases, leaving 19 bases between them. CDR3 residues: CASSSTEGRGNEQFF. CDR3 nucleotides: TGTGCCAGCAGTTCAACAGAGGGCCGGGGGAATGAGCAGTTCTTC.

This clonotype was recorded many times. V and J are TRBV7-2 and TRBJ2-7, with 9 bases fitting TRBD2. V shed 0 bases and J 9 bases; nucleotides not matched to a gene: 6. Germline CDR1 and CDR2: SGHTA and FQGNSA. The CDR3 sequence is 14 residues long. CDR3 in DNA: TGTGCCAGCAGCTTAGCGAGCCCTAGCGGGGTGCAGTACTTC. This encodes CASSLASPSGVQYF. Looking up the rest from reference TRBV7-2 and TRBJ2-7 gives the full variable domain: GAGVSQSPSNKVTEKGKDVELRCDPISGHTALYWYRQSLGQGLEFLIYFQGNSAPDKSGLPSDRFSAERTGGSVSTLTIQRTQQEDSAVYLCASSLASPSGVQYFGPGTRLTVT.

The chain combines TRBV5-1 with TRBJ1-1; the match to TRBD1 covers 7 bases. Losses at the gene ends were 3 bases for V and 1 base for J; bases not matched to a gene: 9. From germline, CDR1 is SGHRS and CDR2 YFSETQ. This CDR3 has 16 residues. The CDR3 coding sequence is TGCGCCAGCAGCTCCATCAGGGGGGCACAGAACACTGAAGCTTTCTTT. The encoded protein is CASSSIRGAQNTEAFF. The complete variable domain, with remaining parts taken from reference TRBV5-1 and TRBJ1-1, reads KAGVTQTPRYLIKTRGQQVTLSCSPISGHRSVSWYQQTPGQGLQFLFEYFSETQRNKGNFPGRFSGRQFSNSRSEMNVSTLELGDSALYLCASSSIRGAQNTEAFFGQGTRLTVV.

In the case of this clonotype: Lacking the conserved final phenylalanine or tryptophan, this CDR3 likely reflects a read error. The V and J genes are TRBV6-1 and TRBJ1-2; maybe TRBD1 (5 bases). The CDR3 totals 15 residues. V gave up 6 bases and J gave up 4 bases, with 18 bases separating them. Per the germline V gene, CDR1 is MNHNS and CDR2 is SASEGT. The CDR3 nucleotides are TGTGCCAGCAGCAGCCGGGACGGCCTGGGCTATGGCTACACCTCC. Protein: CASSSRDGLGYGYTS.

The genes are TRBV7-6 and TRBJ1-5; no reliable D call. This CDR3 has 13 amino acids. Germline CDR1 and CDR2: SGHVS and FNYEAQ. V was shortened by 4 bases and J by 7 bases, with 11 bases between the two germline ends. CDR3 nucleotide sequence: TGTGCCAGCAGCTCGACGTACGAGCAGCCCCAGCATTTT. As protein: CASSSTYEQPQHF.

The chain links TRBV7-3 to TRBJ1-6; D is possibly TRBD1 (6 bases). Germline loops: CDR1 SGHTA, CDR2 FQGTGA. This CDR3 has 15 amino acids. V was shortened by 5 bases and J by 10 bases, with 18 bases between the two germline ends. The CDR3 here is CASSPAPGQVSPLHF. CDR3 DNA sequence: TGTGCCAGCAGCCCTGCTCCGGGACAAGTCTCACCCCTCCACTTT.

DNA of the CDR3: TGTGCCATTCGGGACAGCACAAATCAGCCCCAGCATTTT. Translated, it gives CAIRDSTNQPQHF. The J gene is TRBJ1-5, the V gene TRBV10-3; 7 bases map to TRBD1. The ends lost 9 bases at V and 4 bases at J; junction bases unmatched: 6. CDR1 is ENHRY, CDR2 SYGVKD, per germline. This CDR3 is built from 13 residues.

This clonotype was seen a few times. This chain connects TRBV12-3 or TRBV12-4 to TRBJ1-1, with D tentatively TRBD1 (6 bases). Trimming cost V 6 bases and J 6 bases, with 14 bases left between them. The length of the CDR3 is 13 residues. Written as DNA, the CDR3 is TGTGCCAGCAGCCTGGCAGGGGACGCTGAAGCTTTCTTT. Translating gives CASSLAGDAEAFF.

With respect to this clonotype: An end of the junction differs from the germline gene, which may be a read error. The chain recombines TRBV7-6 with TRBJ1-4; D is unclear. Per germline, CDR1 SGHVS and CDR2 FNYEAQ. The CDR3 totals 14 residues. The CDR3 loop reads CASSLLHGDEKLFF. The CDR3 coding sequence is TGTGCTAGCAGCCTTCTCCACGGTGACGAAAAACTGTTTTTT.

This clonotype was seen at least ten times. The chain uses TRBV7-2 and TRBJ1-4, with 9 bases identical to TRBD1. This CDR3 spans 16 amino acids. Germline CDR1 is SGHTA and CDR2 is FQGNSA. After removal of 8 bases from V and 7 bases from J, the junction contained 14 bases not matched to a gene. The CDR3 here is CASGLPRTGESEKLFF. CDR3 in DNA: TGTGCCAGCGGACTCCCCAGGACAGGGGAAAGTGAAAAACTGTTTTTT.

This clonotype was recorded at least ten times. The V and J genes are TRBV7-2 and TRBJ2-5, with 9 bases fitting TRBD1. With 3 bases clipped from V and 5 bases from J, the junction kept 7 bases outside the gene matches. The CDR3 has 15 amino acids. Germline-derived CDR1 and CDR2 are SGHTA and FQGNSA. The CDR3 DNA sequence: TGTGCCAGCAGCTTTGGGACAGGGACGGGCGAGACCCAGTACTTC. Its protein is CASSFGTGTGETQYF. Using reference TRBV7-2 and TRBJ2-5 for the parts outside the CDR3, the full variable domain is GAGVSQSPSNKVTEKGKDVELRCDPISGHTALYWYRQSLGQGLEFLIYFQGNSAPDKSGLPSDRFSAERTGGSVSTLTIQRTQQEDSAVYLCASSFGTGTGETQYFGPGTRLLVL.

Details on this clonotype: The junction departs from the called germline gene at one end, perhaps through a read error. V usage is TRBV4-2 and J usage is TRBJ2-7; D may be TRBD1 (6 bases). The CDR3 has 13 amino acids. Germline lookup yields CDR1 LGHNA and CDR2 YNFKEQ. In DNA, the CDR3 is TGTGCCAGCAGCATTACAGGGTTCTACGAGCAGTGCTTC. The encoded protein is CASSITGFYEQCF.

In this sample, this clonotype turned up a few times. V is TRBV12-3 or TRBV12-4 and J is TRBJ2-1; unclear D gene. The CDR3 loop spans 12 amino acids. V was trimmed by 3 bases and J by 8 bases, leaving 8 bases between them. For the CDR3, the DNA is TGTGCCAGCAGTTTTTGGGTCGATGAGCAGTTCTTC. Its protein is CASSFWVDEQFF.

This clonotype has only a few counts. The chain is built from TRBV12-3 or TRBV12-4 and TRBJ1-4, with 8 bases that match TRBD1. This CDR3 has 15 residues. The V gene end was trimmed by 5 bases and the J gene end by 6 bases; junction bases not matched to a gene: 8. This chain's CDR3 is CASSPDPTGDEKLFF. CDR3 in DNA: TGTGCCAGCAGTCCGGACCCGACAGGGGATGAAAAACTGTTTTTT.

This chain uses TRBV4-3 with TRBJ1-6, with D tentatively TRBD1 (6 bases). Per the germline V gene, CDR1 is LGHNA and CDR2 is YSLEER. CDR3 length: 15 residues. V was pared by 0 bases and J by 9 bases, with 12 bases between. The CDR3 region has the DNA TGCGCCAGCAGCCAAGATGGGGCCAGGGGTTCACCCCTCCACTTT. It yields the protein CASSQDGARGSPLHF.

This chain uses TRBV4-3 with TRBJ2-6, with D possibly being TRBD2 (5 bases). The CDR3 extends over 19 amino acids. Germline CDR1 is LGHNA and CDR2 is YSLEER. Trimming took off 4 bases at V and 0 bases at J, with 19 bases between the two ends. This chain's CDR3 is CASSPTVGGLGSGANVLTF. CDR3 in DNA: TGCGCCAGCAGCCCCACGGTGGGCGGGTTGGGCTCTGGGGCCAACGTCCTGACTTTC.

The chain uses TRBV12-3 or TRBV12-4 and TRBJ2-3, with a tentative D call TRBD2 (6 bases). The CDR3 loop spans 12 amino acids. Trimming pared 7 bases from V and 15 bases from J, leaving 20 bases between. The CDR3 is CASTTGTAKAYF. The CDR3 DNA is TGTGCCAGCACCACCGGGACTGCGAAAGCATATTTT.

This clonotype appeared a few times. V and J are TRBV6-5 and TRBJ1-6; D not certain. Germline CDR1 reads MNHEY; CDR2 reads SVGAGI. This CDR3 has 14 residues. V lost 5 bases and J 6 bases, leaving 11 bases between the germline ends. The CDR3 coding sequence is TGTGCCAGCAGTCCCGGACCAATTAATTCACCCCTCCACTTT. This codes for CASSPGPINSPLHF.

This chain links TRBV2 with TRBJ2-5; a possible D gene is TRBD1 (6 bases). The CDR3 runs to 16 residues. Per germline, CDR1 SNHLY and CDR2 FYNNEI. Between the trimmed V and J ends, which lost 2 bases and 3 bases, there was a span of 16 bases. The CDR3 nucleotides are TGTGCCAGCAGTGAACAGGGGATGTATTTTGAAGAGACCCAGTACTTC. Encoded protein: CASSEQGMYFEETQYF.

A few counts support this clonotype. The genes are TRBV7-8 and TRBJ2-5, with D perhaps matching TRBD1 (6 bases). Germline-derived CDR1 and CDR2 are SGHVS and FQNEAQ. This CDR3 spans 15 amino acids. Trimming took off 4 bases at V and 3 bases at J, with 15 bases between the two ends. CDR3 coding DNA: TGTGCCAGCAGCTCAAAGACAGGCCTCGAAGAGACCCAGTACTTC. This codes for CASSSKTGLEETQYF.

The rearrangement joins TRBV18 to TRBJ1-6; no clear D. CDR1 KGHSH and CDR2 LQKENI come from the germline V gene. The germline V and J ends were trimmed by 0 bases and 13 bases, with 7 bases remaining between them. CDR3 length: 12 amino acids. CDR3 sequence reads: CASSPPNDPLHF. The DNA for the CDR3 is TGTGCCAGCTCACCACCGAATGATCCCCTCCACTTT.

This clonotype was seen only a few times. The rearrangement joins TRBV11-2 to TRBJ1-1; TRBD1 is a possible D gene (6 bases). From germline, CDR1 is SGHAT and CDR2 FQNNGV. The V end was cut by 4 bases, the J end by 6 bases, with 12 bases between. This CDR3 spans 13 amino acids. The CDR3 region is CASSSRPGAEAFF. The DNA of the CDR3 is TGTGCCAGCAGCTCGCGGCCAGGGGCTGAAGCTTTCTTT.